The rows below give T cell receptor beta chains drawn from one sample of a study of blood T cell repertoires in COVID-19. Clones were sequenced by immunoSEQ multiplex PCR, and TCRdb holds only the in-frame ones, with some missing. The repertoire has fewer than 25,000 clones, about 90% of them found once; the top ten carry around 5.5%. The sequenced sample was peripheral blood. The receptors come from a human donor in a cohort sampled during active COVID-19. Both conserved end residues are part of each CDR3. Each record gives: V gene, J gene, clone size, D gene, CDR3 DNA, CDR3 protein. The D gene is left open where the match is weak. Some rows have no size entry. The others give once, few or many, or a class for an expanded clone.

TRBV7-9,TRBJ1-1,.,.,TGTGCCAGCAGCTTAGGAGTTCTCACTGAAGCTTTCTTT,CASSLGVLTEAFF
TRBV2,TRBJ1-5,.,.,TGTGCCTCCCAGACGGGGTCGGGCAATCAGCCCCAGCATTTT,CASQTGSGNQPQHF
TRBV28,TRBJ2-7,once,TRBD1,TGTGCCAGCCGCTGGACAGGGGAGGGCTACGAGCAGTACTTC,CASRWTGEGYEQYF
TRBV2,TRBJ2-7,.,.,TGTGCCAGCAGTTCCCAGGGGCCCTCCTACGAGCAGTACTTC,CASSSQGPSYEQYF
TRBV27,TRBJ2-1,.,TRBD2,TGTGCCAGCAGTTTTTTAGCGGGAGGCCCCTACAATGAGCAGTTCTTC,CASSFLAGGPYNEQFF
TRBV14,TRBJ2-5,.,.,TGTGCCAGCAGCCAGCGCCAAGAGACCCAGTACTTC,CASSQRQETQYF
TRBV30,TRBJ1-1,.,.,TGTGCCTGGAGTAGGGGCCAGGGCACTGAAGCTTTCTTT,CAWSRGQGTEAFF
TRBV18,TRBJ2-2,.,.,TGTGCCAGCTCACCATCCGTCTTAGGGACACAATACACCGGGGAGCTGTTTTTT,CASSPSVLGTQYTGELFF
TRBV28,TRBJ2-7,once,.,TGTGCCAGCAGTTTGCCGGGGGACGAGCAGTACTTC,CASSLPGDEQYF
TRBV5-1,TRBJ1-1,.,TRBD1,TGCGCCAGCAGCACCAACAGGGGGCTCGACGCTGAAGCTTTCTTT,CASSTNRGLDAEAFF
TRBV27,TRBJ1-4,.,.,TGTGCCAGCAGCCGGAGGAGCAATGAAAAACTGTTTTTT,CASSRRSNEKLFF
TRBV24-1,TRBJ2-5,.,TRBD1,TGTGCCACCAGTGATGGGACGTTGATGGGACAGGGGGGGGGAGAGACCCAGTACTTC,CATSDGTLMGQGGGETQYF
TRBV6-5,TRBJ2-1,.,TRBD2,TGTGCCAGCAGTTTTAGCGGGCGCAATGAGCAGTTCTTC,CASSFSGRNEQFF
TRBV5-6,TRBJ1-5,.,.,TGTGCCAGCAGCTTGGGGCAACATAGCAATCAGCCCCAGCATTTT,CASSLGQHSNQPQHF
TRBV5-4,TRBJ2-6,once,.,TGTGCCAGCAGCTTGTACAGCTCTGGGGCCAACGTCCTGACTTTC,CASSLYSSGANVLTF
TRBV13,TRBJ1-1,.,.,TGTGCCAGCAGCTTAGTAGGGGGGGCCACTGAAGCTTTCTTT,CASSLVGGATEAFF
TRBV12-2,TRBJ1-4,.,.,TGTGCAAGTCGCACCGCGGCTGAAAAACTGTTTTTT,CASRTAAEKLFF
TRBV2,TRBJ1-1,.,.,TGTGCCAGCGCGCTGGGGGAGGTTAACACTGAAGCTTTCTTT,CASALGEVNTEAFF
TRBV5-8,TRBJ1-1,.,.,TGTGCCAGCAGCTTTCAGACAGTGACGAACACTGAAGCTTTCTTT,CASSFQTVTNTEAFF
TRBV28,TRBJ1-1,.,TRBD1,TGTGCCAGCAGTCCCCCGGGACAGGGGGGGGAAGCTTTCTTT,CASSPPGQGGEAFF
TRBV2,TRBJ2-7,.,TRBD2,TGTGCCAGCAGTCTCACCTCCGGGACTACCTACGAGCAGTACTTC,CASSLTSGTTYEQYF
TRBV15,TRBJ1-1,once,.,TGTGCCACCAGCATGTCCATGAACACTGAAGCTTTCTTT,CATSMSMNTEAFF
TRBV28,TRBJ1-5,.,.,TGTGCCAGCAGTTTCGGCAATCAGCCCCAGCATTTT,CASSFGNQPQHF
TRBV7-3,TRBJ2-6,.,.,TGTGCCAGCAGCGCCAACAGACTTAGCGTTGGGGCCAACGTCCTGACTTTC,CASSANRLSVGANVLTF
TRBV5-4,TRBJ2-5,.,TRBD2,TGTGCCAGCAGCTTTCGAGCGGGGGAGACCCAGTACTTC,CASSFRAGETQYF
TRBV15,TRBJ1-2,.,.,TGTGCCACCAGCAGGTATCCTTCTCCAGACTATGGCTACACCTTC,CATSRYPSPDYGYTF
TRBV5-1,TRBJ2-2,.,TRBD2,TGCGCCAGCAGCTTGCCTAGCGGTAACACCGGGGAGCTGTTTTTT,CASSLPSGNTGELFF
TRBV2,TRBJ2-7,.,.,TGTGCCAGCAGTGCCGACAGCTTATACGAGCAGTACTTC,CASSADSLYEQYF
TRBV5-4,TRBJ2-3,.,TRBD2,TGTGCCAGCAGCTCACTAGCGGTTGGGGGAGATACGCAGTATTTT,CASSSLAVGGDTQYF
TRBV5-8,TRBJ2-2,once,TRBD1,TGTGCCAGCAGCACAGGGGTGGCGAACACCGGGGAGCTGTTTTTT,CASSTGVANTGELFF
TRBV28,TRBJ2-2,.,TRBD2,TGTGCCAGCAGTTTATTAACAGGGACGGGAGGGTCCGGGGAGCTGTTTTTT,CASSLLTGTGGSGELFF
TRBV27,TRBJ2-7,few,TRBD1,TGTGCCAGCAGTTTATCGTGGGACAGCTACGAGCAGTACTTC,CASSLSWDSYEQYF
TRBV27,TRBJ2-1,.,TRBD2,TGTGCCAGCAGTCCTGGACTAGCGGGGGCCTACAATGAGCAGTTCTTC,CASSPGLAGAYNEQFF
TRBV5-1,TRBJ2-5,.,TRBD2,TGCGCCAGCAGCCCCGGACTAGCGGGAGATGCGGAGACCCAGTACTTC,CASSPGLAGDAETQYF
TRBV6-5,TRBJ1-5,.,TRBD1,TGTGCCAGCAGCCGGACAGGGGCTGGGCAGCCCCAGCATTTT,CASSRTGAGQPQHF
TRBV6-5,TRBJ1-5,.,TRBD1,TGTGCCATTCAACCCGGGACAGATTATCAGCCCCAGCATTTT,CAIQPGTDYQPQHF
TRBV28,TRBJ1-4,.,TRBD1,TGTGCCAGCAGTGACAGGGCCGCAACTAATGAAAAACTGTTTTTT,CASSDRAATNEKLFF
TRBV27,TRBJ1-2,once,TRBD1,TGTGCCAGCAGTTTAAGGATGGGGACAGGCCCAATTAACTATGGCTACACCTTC,CASSLRMGTGPINYGYTF
TRBV12-5,TRBJ2-1,once,.,TGTGCTAGTGTCGACGGGTCGAGCTCCTACAATGAGCAGTTCTTC,CASVDGSSSYNEQFF
TRBV6-2/TRBV6-3,TRBJ2-5,.,.,TGTGCCAGCAGTTACCTTACCCAGGAAGAGACCCAGTACTTC,CASSYLTQEETQYF
TRBV5-5,TRBJ2-2,.,.,TGTGCCAGCAGCTTGGGGCCAGTGGGTATGGGGACATCCGGGGAGCTGTTTTTT,CASSLGPVGMGTSGELFF
TRBV11-1,TRBJ2-2,.,TRBD1,TGTGCCAGCAGCCTCGGCAGGGGGCTTACCGGGGAGCTGTTTTTT,CASSLGRGLTGELFF
TRBV5-1,TRBJ2-5,.,.,TGCGCCAGTCGGGACGGGGGATACCAAGAGACCCAGTACTTC,CASRDGGYQETQYF
TRBV18,TRBJ2-3,.,.,TGTGCCAGCTCACCACCCCCCGGTTCTAGCACAGATACGCAGTATTTT,CASSPPPGSSTDTQYF
TRBV19,TRBJ2-3,once,TRBD2,TGTGCCAGTAGTCACGGGACTAGCGGGATGAATACGCAGTATTTT,CASSHGTSGMNTQYF
TRBV9,TRBJ1-1,.,.,TGTGCCAGCAGCGTAGGGACAATCCCTGAAGCTTTCTTT,CASSVGTIPEAFF
TRBV21-1,TRBJ2-1,.,.,TGTGCCAGCAGCAAAAAGAGACTAGCGGGAAATGAGCAGTTCTTC,CASSKKRLAGNEQFF
TRBV25-1,TRBJ1-6,.,TRBD1,TGTGCCAGCAGTGATCAGGGACAGAATTCACCCCTCCACTTT,CASSDQGQNSPLHF
TRBV11-2,TRBJ1-5,.,.,TGTGCCAGCAGCTTACTAGGAAGTATAGACGGGGAGCCCCAGCATTTT,CASSLLGSIDGEPQHF
TRBV11-3,TRBJ2-1,.,.,TGTGCCAGCAGCTTTCACTTTAGCGATTACAATGAGCAGTTCTTC,CASSFHFSDYNEQFF
TRBV5-8,TRBJ1-2,.,TRBD1,TGTGCCAGCAGCCCGACAGGGTACTACGGCTACACCTTC,CASSPTGYYGYTF
TRBV5-6,TRBJ1-2,.,.,TGTGCCAGCAGCCAGGTCAGGGGCTGGGGCTACACCTTC,CASSQVRGWGYTF
TRBV19,TRBJ1-1,.,.,TGTGCCAGCGACGGGTGGAACACTGAAGCTTTCTTT,CASDGWNTEAFF
TRBV27,TRBJ2-5,.,TRBD2,TGTGCCAGCAGTCCTCCCGGGACTAGGGGAGAGACCCAGTACTTC,CASSPPGTRGETQYF
TRBV29-1,TRBJ2-1,.,.,TGCAGCGTTGATGGGCAGGGCGGATTAGATGAGCAGTTCTTC,CSVDGQGGLDEQFF
TRBV7-3,TRBJ2-2,once,.,TGTGCCAGCAGCCCCATCGGCGGGGAGCTGTTTTTT,CASSPIGGELFF
TRBV30,TRBJ2-2,.,.,TGTGCCTGGAGGGGGACTTTATACACCGGGGAGCTGTTTTTT,CAWRGTLYTGELFF
TRBV7-3,TRBJ2-1,.,.,TGTGCCAGCAGCCCCGGGTTGGGCAATGAGCAGTTCTTC,CASSPGLGNEQFF
TRBV28,TRBJ2-4,.,.,TGTGCCAGCAGCCCAGGGACATCATTCCCCTCCTTC,CASSPGTSFPSF